These T cell receptor beta chains were read from a single sample in a study of blood T cell repertoires in COVID-19. The protocol was immunoSEQ multiplex PCR, while the TCRdb copy is restricted to in-frame clones and leaves out a portion. The sample includes approximately 170,000 clones, 86% of them seen just once. The sample taken for sequencing was peripheral blood. The receptors here all came from a man between 65 and 80 years old with acute or convalescent COVID-19. The CDR3 runs from the conserved cysteine through the conserved F or W. A D gene is named only where the DNA matches it firmly. Clone size is not always given. Where it is, it says once, few, many or a class for expanded clones.

size: -; D: -; V: TRBV9; J: TRBJ2-6; CDR3: CASSVGMGGALSGANVLTF; DNA: TGTGCCAGCAGCGTAGGGATGGGGGGGGCCCTCTCTGGGGCCAACGTCCTGACTTTC
size: few; D: TRBD1; V: TRBV28; J: TRBJ1-5; CDR3: CASAGQIQPQHF; DNA: TGTGCCAGCGCGGGACAGATTCAGCCCCAGCATTTT
size: -; D: -; V: TRBV4-2; J: TRBJ1-2; CDR3: CASSQITGTGVGYTF; DNA: TGTGCCAGCAGCCAAATTACCGGGACGGGAGTTGGCTACACCTTC
size: -; D: -; V: TRBV10-2; J: TRBJ2-7; CDR3: CASSALPGIYEQYF; DNA: TGCGCCAGCAGTGCCCTCCCGGGGATCTACGAGCAGTACTTC
size: -; D: TRBD2; V: TRBV5-4; J: TRBJ2-5; CDR3: CASSPNPSGAQETQYF; DNA: TGTGCCAGCAGCCCCAATCCTAGCGGGGCTCAAGAGACCCAGTACTTC
size: -; D: -; V: TRBV14; J: TRBJ2-2; CDR3: CASSHLSREAGELFF; DNA: TGTGCCAGCAGCCATCTTAGCAGGGAGGCCGGGGAGCTGTTTTTT
size: once; D: -; V: TRBV6-5; J: TRBJ1-2; CDR3: CASSPDRSSFSYTF; DNA: TGTGCCAGCAGCCCAGACAGGTCTTCCTTTAGCTACACCTTC
size: -; D: -; V: TRBV5-8; J: TRBJ2-7; CDR3: CASSLLGTSPYEQYF; DNA: TGTGCCAGCAGCTTACTCGGGACATCCCCCTACGAGCAGTACTTC
size: -; D: -; V: TRBV2; J: TRBJ2-7; CDR3: CASSGQSYEQYF; DNA: TGTGCCAGCAGTGGACAGTCCTACGAGCAGTACTTC
size: -; D: TRBD1; V: TRBV6-6; J: TRBJ1-5; CDR3: CASTTDRSYNQPQHF; DNA: TGTGCCAGCACCACGGACAGGTCTTACAATCAGCCCCAGCATTTT
size: -; D: TRBD1; V: TRBV11-2; J: TRBJ1-2; CDR3: CASSTGTGSIYGYTF; DNA: TGTGCCAGCAGCACTGGGACAGGGAGTATCTATGGCTACACCTTC
size: -; D: TRBD2; V: TRBV2; J: TRBJ2-7; CDR3: CASRAGTSGEQYF; DNA: TGTGCCAGCAGAGCCGGGACTAGCGGGGAGCAGTACTTC
size: -; D: -; V: TRBV6-6; J: TRBJ1-5; CDR3: CASSSYRDSNQPQHF; DNA: TGTGCCAGCAGCTCCTACAGGGATAGCAATCAGCCCCAGCATTTT
size: -; D: TRBD1; V: TRBV7-2; J: TRBJ2-7; CDR3: CASSAPGTGRHEQYF; DNA: TGTGCCAGCAGCGCACCCGGGACAGGGAGGCACGAGCAGTACTTC
size: -; D: TRBD1; V: TRBV10-1; J: TRBJ2-1; CDR3: CASSEGQGLDEQFF; DNA: TGCGCCAGCAGTGAGGGACAGGGCTTGGATGAGCAGTTCTTC
size: -; D: -; V: TRBV12-3/TRBV12-4; J: TRBJ2-2; CDR3: CASSPPTPWALFF; DNA: TGTGCCAGCAGCCCACCAACCCCGTGGGCACTGTTTTTT
size: -; D: -; V: TRBV4-3; J: TRBJ2-6; CDR3: CASSQGNGGPGANVLTF; DNA: TGCGCCAGCAGCCAAGGGAATGGGGGCCCTGGGGCCAACGTCCTGACTTTC
size: many; D: TRBD1; V: TRBV28; J: TRBJ2-2; CDR3: CASSKRPGQGDTGELFF; DNA: TGTGCCAGCAGTAAACGGCCGGGACAGGGGGACACCGGGGAGCTGTTTTTT
size: -; D: TRBD2; V: TRBV5-1; J: TRBJ2-3; CDR3: CASSSSSGLADTQYF; DNA: TGCGCCAGCAGCTCTTCTAGCGGGCTAGCAGATACGCAGTATTTT
size: -; D: -; V: TRBV12-3/TRBV12-4; J: TRBJ1-2; CDR3: CASSLQMWGYTF; DNA: TGTGCCAGCAGTTTACAGATGTGGGGCTACACCTTC
size: -; D: -; V: TRBV7-9; J: TRBJ2-7; CDR3: CASSRLGGDYEQYF; DNA: TGTGCCAGCAGCCGGTTAGGGGGGGATTACGAGCAGTACTTC
size: -; D: -; V: TRBV24-1; J: TRBJ2-5; CDR3: CATSDPEFAGLETQYF; DNA: TGTGCCACCAGTGATCCGGAGTTTGCCGGATTAGAGACCCAGTACTTC
size: -; D: -; V: TRBV6-2/TRBV6-3; J: TRBJ1-5; CDR3: CASSIQNQPQHF; DNA: TGTGCCAGCAGTATCCAAAATCAGCCCCAGCATTTT
size: -; D: TRBD1; V: TRBV5-6; J: TRBJ1-2; CDR3: CASSSRDREIEGYTF; DNA: TGTGCCAGCAGCTCAAGGGACAGGGAGATTGAGGGCTACACCTTC
size: -; D: -; V: TRBV14; J: TRBJ2-2; CDR3: CASQYINTGELFF; DNA: TGTGCCAGCCAGTATATAAACACCGGGGAGCTGTTTTTT
size: -; D: -; V: TRBV9; J: TRBJ1-6; CDR3: CASSVDGRGNNNSPLHF; DNA: TGTGCCAGCAGCGTAGACGGCAGGGGAAACAATAATTCACCCCTCCACTTT
size: -; D: TRBD2; V: TRBV9; J: TRBJ2-6; CDR3: CASTERGAGANVLTF; DNA: TGTGCCAGCACCGAGCGGGGAGCTGGGGCCAACGTCCTGACTTTC
size: -; D: TRBD1; V: TRBV29-1; J: TRBJ2-1; CDR3: CSVGGWTGRNEQFF; DNA: TGCAGCGTTGGGGGTTGGACAGGGCGGAATGAGCAGTTCTTC
size: -; D: -; V: TRBV7-9; J: TRBJ2-4; CDR3: CASSLSGAIQYF; DNA: TGTGCCAGCAGCTTATCCGGAGCAATTCAGTACTTC
size: -; D: -; V: TRBV10-1; J: TRBJ1-3; CDR3: CASSEGHSGNTIYF; DNA: TGCGCCAGCAGTGAGGGACACTCTGGAAACACCATATATTTT
size: -; D: TRBD1; V: TRBV2; J: TRBJ1-5; CDR3: CASRGTGSNQPQHF; DNA: TGTGCCAGCAGGGGGACAGGGAGCAATCAGCCCCAGCATTTT
size: -; D: TRBD2; V: TRBV10-3; J: TRBJ2-1; CDR3: CAISGGSGGSYNEQFF; DNA: TGTGCCATCAGTGGGGGTAGCGGGGGCTCCTACAATGAGCAGTTCTTC
size: -; D: -; V: TRBV21-1; J: TRBJ1-5; CDR3: CASSPRTVNQPQHF; DNA: TGTGCCAGCAGCCCCCGAACGGTTAATCAGCCCCAGCATTTT
size: -; D: -; V: TRBV27; J: TRBJ1-2; CDR3: CASSFRDGGPGYTF; DNA: TGTGCCAGCAGTTTCCGGGACGGGGGACCGGGCTACACCTTC
size: -; D: -; V: TRBV27; J: TRBJ2-3; CDR3: CASSRNSDSTDTQYF; DNA: TGTGCCAGCAGTCGGAATAGCGATAGCACAGATACGCAGTATTTT
size: -; D: -; V: TRBV15; J: TRBJ1-5; CDR3: CATSRGVQGSAQPQHF; DNA: TGTGCCACCAGCAGGGGAGTTCAGGGGTCCGCTCAGCCCCAGCATTTT
size: -; D: TRBD2; V: TRBV4-3; J: TRBJ2-6; CDR3: CASSPSGLAVSWGANVLTF; DNA: TGCGCCAGCAGCCCATCAGGACTAGCGGTCTCATGGGGGGCCAACGTCCTGACTTTC
size: few; D: -; V: TRBV28; J: TRBJ2-1; CDR3: CASSFGQFYDNEQFF; DNA: TGTGCCAGCAGTTTTGGTCAGTTTTACGACAATGAGCAGTTCTTC
size: -; D: TRBD1; V: TRBV29-1; J: TRBJ2-3; CDR3: CSGRQGDTQYF; DNA: TGCAGCGGCCGACAGGGAGATACGCAGTATTTT
size: -; D: -; V: TRBV6-2/TRBV6-3; J: TRBJ2-7; CDR3: CASSRQFYEQYF; DNA: TGTGCCAGCAGTCGACAGTTCTACGAGCAGTACTTC
size: -; D: TRBD1; V: TRBV6-2/TRBV6-3; J: TRBJ2-3; CDR3: CASSWDRAGDLGTDTQYF; DNA: TGTGCCAGCAGCTGGGACAGGGCAGGTGATCTCGGCACAGATACGCAGTATTTT
size: few; D: -; V: TRBV27; J: TRBJ2-5; CDR3: CATAGAAPQETQYF; DNA: TGTGCCACCGCGGGGGCGGCCCCTCAAGAGACCCAGTACTTC
size: -; D: TRBD1; V: TRBV5-4; J: TRBJ1-2; CDR3: CASSLGQGGSFYGYTF; DNA: TGTGCCAGCAGCCTTGGACAGGGGGGTAGCTTCTATGGCTACACCTTC
size: -; D: -; V: TRBV18; J: TRBJ1-1; CDR3: CASSPGLGQGNTEAFF; DNA: TGTGCCAGCTCACCGGGACTGGGGCAGGGGAACACTGAAGCTTTCTTT
size: -; D: -; V: TRBV6-5; J: TRBJ1-2; CDR3: CASKNDMSYGYTF; DNA: TGTGCCAGCAAGAACGACATGAGCTATGGCTACACCTTC
size: -; D: -; V: TRBV4-1; J: TRBJ2-7; CDR3: CASSQVVGEYEQYF; DNA: TGCGCCAGCAGCCAAGTTGTGGGAGAATACGAGCAGTACTTC
size: -; D: -; V: TRBV7-2; J: TRBJ1-3; CDR3: CASSLARGGGSGNTIYF; DNA: TGTGCCAGCAGCTTAGCGCGGGGTGGGGGCTCTGGAAACACCATATATTTT
size: -; D: -; V: TRBV27; J: TRBJ2-3; CDR3: CASSLGYRDADTQYF; DNA: TGTGCCAGCAGTTTAGGGTACAGGGATGCAGATACGCAGTATTTT
size: -; D: -; V: TRBV5-1; J: TRBJ1-1; CDR3: CASSLATGPLMNTEAFF; DNA: TGCGCCAGCAGCTTGGCTACAGGACCTTTAATGAACACTGAAGCTTTCTTT
size: -; D: -; V: TRBV7-9; J: TRBJ2-7; CDR3: CASSLVRGEQYF; DNA: TGTGCCAGCAGCTTAGTACGGGGCGAGCAGTACTTC
size: -; D: TRBD2; V: TRBV5-3; J: TRBJ2-1; CDR3: CARSLRSAGGYNEQFF; DNA: TGTGCCAGAAGCTTGAGGTCAGCGGGGGGTTACAATGAGCAGTTCTTC
size: few; D: -; V: TRBV27; J: TRBJ1-6; CDR3: CASRGHSYNSPLHF; DNA: TGTGCCAGCAGAGGACATTCCTATAATTCACCCCTCCACTTT
size: -; D: TRBD1; V: TRBV6-5; J: TRBJ1-5; CDR3: CASRSRGNGNQPQHF; DNA: TGTGCCAGCAGGTCCAGGGGGAATGGCAATCAGCCCCAGCATTTT
size: -; D: -; V: TRBV6-5; J: TRBJ2-5; CDR3: CASRTAWGLYETQYF; DNA: TGTGCCAGCCGTACAGCATGGGGGCTATATGAGACCCAGTACTTC
size: -; D: TRBD1; V: TRBV7-3; J: TRBJ1-3; CDR3: CASSPDRAGNTIYF; DNA: TGTGCCAGCAGCCCCGACAGGGCTGGAAACACCATATATTTT
size: -; D: TRBD1; V: TRBV5-1; J: TRBJ1-6; CDR3: CASSSTQGIGSPLHF; DNA: TGCGCCAGCAGCTCGACACAGGGGATCGGCTCACCCCTCCACTTT
size: -; D: -; V: TRBV5-4; J: TRBJ2-1; CDR3: CASTDTAGRLYNEQFF; DNA: TGTGCCAGCACCGATACAGCGGGCCGCTTATACAATGAGCAGTTCTTC
size: -; D: -; V: TRBV24-1; J: TRBJ2-1; CDR3: CATSDLRVENEQFF; DNA: TGTGCCACCAGTGATTTACGGGTGGAGAATGAGCAGTTCTTC
size: -; D: TRBD1; V: TRBV11-2; J: TRBJ1-6; CDR3: CASSLDWTGASSPLHF; DNA: TGTGCCAGCAGCTTAGATTGGACAGGGGCGAGTTCACCCCTCCACTTT